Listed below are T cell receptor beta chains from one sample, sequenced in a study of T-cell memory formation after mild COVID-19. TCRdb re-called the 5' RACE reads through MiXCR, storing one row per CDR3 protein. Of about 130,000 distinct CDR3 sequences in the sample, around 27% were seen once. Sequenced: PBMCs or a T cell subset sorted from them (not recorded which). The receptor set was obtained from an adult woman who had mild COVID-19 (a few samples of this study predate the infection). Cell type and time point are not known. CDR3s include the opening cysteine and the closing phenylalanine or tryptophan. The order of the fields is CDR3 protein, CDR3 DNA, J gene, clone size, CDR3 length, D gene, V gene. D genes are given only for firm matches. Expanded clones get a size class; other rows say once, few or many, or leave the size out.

CDR3: CASSSKSGRVRGNSPLHF
DNA: TGTGCCAGCAGCTCAAAGAGTGGCAGGGTTCGGGGTAATTCACCCCTCCACTTT
J: TRBJ1-6
size: few
length: 18
D: NA
V: TRBV7-9

CDR3: CASSPRIRAEAFF
DNA: TGTGCCAGCAGCCCCAGGATTCGCGCTGAAGCTTTCTTT
J: TRBJ1-1
size: NA
length: 13
D: NA
V: TRBV6-2/TRBV6-3

CDR3: CATSEGSRNTEAFF
DNA: TGTGCCACCAGTGAAGGCTCTCGGAACACTGAAGCTTTCTTT
J: TRBJ1-1
size: medium-sized
length: 14
D: NA
V: TRBV24-1

CDR3: CASSLLIDTQYF
DNA: TGTGCCAGCAGCCTCCTTATCGATACGCAGTATTTT
J: TRBJ2-3
size: NA
length: 12
D: NA
V: TRBV7-8

CDR3: CASSQSDGMIAGIAYEQYF
DNA: TGCGCCAGCAGTCAATCGGACGGGATGATAGCGGGGATTGCCTACGAGCAGTACTTC
J: TRBJ2-7
size: NA
length: 19
D: TRBD2
V: TRBV23-1

CDR3: CASSYGTRIASEQYF
DNA: TGTGCCAGCAGTTACGGGACCCGAATTGCCTCCGAGCAGTACTTC
J: TRBJ2-7
size: few
length: 15
D: NA
V: TRBV6-2/TRBV6-3

CDR3: CASSDNGDSGSTDTQYF
DNA: TGTGCCAGCAGCGATAATGGCGATAGCGGGAGCACAGATACGCAGTATTTT
J: TRBJ2-3
size: few
length: 17
D: TRBD2
V: TRBV3-1

CDR3: CASSPRGYYQETQYF
DNA: TGTGCCAGCTCACCACGGGGATATTACCAAGAGACCCAGTACTTC
J: TRBJ2-5
size: NA
length: 15
D: NA
V: TRBV18

CDR3: CASSSTGTSSYGEQFF
DNA: TGTGCCAGCAGCTCGACCGGGACTAGCAGTTACGGTGAGCAGTTCTTC
J: TRBJ2-1
size: NA
length: 16
D: TRBD2
V: TRBV11-2

CDR3: CASSDVRKVEDRETQYF
DNA: TGTGCCAGCAGTGACGTTCGAAAGGTGGAGGATAGAGAGACCCAGTACTTC
J: TRBJ2-5
size: NA
length: 17
D: NA
V: TRBV2

CDR3: CASDGQGSYEQYF
DNA: TGTGCCAGCGACGGACAGGGTTCCTACGAGCAGTACTTC
J: TRBJ2-7
size: few
length: 13
D: TRBD1
V: TRBV6-1

CDR3: CASSSVAGLAPEQYF
DNA: TGTGCCAGCAGCTCGGTAGCTGGACTAGCGCCCGAGCAGTACTTC
J: TRBJ2-7
size: NA
length: 15
D: TRBD2
V: TRBV5-6

CDR3: CASRTGAGHEQFF
DNA: TGTGCCAGCAGAACAGGGGCGGGCCATGAGCAGTTCTTC
J: TRBJ2-1
size: few
length: 13
D: TRBD1
V: TRBV7-9

CDR3: CASSLKLRQGWQETQYF
DNA: TGTGCCAGCAGCTTAAAGCTCCGGCAGGGATGGCAGGAGACCCAGTACTTC
J: TRBJ2-5
size: few
length: 17
D: NA
V: TRBV7-2

CDR3: CASSRWTLNEQFF
DNA: TGTGCCAGCAGCCGCTGGACGCTCAATGAGCAGTTCTTC
J: TRBJ2-1
size: NA
length: 13
D: NA
V: TRBV7-6

CDR3: CASSVDGGPYGYTF
DNA: TGTGCCAGCAGCGTAGATGGGGGTCCCTATGGCTACACCTTC
J: TRBJ1-2
size: NA
length: 14
D: NA
V: TRBV9

CDR3: CATSGAGQGNYEQYF
DNA: TGTGCCACCAGTGGCGCCGGACAGGGTAATTACGAGCAGTACTTC
J: TRBJ2-7
size: NA
length: 15
D: TRBD1
V: TRBV24-1

CDR3: CASSPTGTDLYEQYF
DNA: TGCGCCAGCAGCCCCACCGGGACAGACTTATACGAGCAGTACTTC
J: TRBJ2-7
size: NA
length: 15
D: TRBD1
V: TRBV5-1

CDR3: CASSYLEADYNEQFF
DNA: TGTGCCAGCAGCTACTTAGAGGCCGACTACAATGAGCAGTTCTTC
J: TRBJ2-1
size: NA
length: 15
D: NA
V: TRBV5-6

CDR3: CASSLEGRGGQPQHF
DNA: TGTGCCAGCAGTTTAGAGGGCAGAGGGGGTCAGCCCCAGCATTTT
J: TRBJ1-5
size: NA
length: 15
D: NA
V: TRBV12-3/TRBV12-4

CDR3: CASSQDRWVSSYNEQFF
DNA: TGCGCCAGCAGCCAAGATAGGTGGGTCAGCTCCTACAATGAGCAGTTCTTC
J: TRBJ2-1
size: few
length: 17
D: NA
V: TRBV4-3

CDR3: CASSLVSESYEQYF
DNA: TGTGCCAGCAGCTTAGTGTCAGAGAGTTACGAGCAGTACTTC
J: TRBJ2-7
size: NA
length: 14
D: NA
V: TRBV7-9

CDR3: CATSSGEGYEQYF
DNA: TGTGCCACCAGTTCGGGGGAAGGCTACGAGCAGTACTTC
J: TRBJ2-7
size: few
length: 13
D: NA
V: TRBV24-1

CDR3: CASSLAGVGELFF
DNA: TGCGCCAGCAGCTTGGCCGGAGTCGGGGAGCTGTTTTTT
J: TRBJ2-2
size: many
length: 13
D: NA
V: TRBV5-1

CDR3: CASSLSRTAYMNTEAFF
DNA: TGTGCCAGCAGCTTGTCCCGGACAGCGTACATGAACACTGAAGCTTTCTTT
J: TRBJ1-1
size: NA
length: 17
D: NA
V: TRBV5-6

CDR3: CSVEEQGYEQYF
DNA: TGCAGCGTTGAAGAACAGGGCTACGAGCAGTACTTC
J: TRBJ2-7
size: NA
length: 12
D: NA
V: TRBV29-1

CDR3: CASSVGGTNEKLFF
DNA: TGTGCCAGCAGCGTAGGGGGTACTAATGAAAAACTGTTTTTT
J: TRBJ1-4
size: NA
length: 14
D: NA
V: TRBV9

CDR3: CASLWSSYNEQFF
DNA: TGTGCCAGCCTCTGGAGCTCCTACAATGAGCAGTTCTTC
J: TRBJ2-1
size: few
length: 13
D: NA
V: TRBV7-2

CDR3: CASSLVGQGKFNQPQHF
DNA: TGTGCCAGCAGCTTGGTGGGGCAGGGTAAATTTAATCAGCCCCAGCATTTT
J: TRBJ1-5
size: few
length: 17
D: NA
V: TRBV5-5

CDR3: CASSQGTSGPYQETQYF
DNA: TGTGCCAGCAGCCAGGGGACTAGCGGACCATATCAAGAGACCCAGTACTTC
J: TRBJ2-5
size: few
length: 17
D: TRBD2
V: TRBV7-9

CDR3: CSVGGGENSYEQYF
DNA: TGCAGCGTCGGAGGTGGCGAGAACTCCTACGAGCAGTACTTC
J: TRBJ2-7
size: few
length: 14
D: NA
V: TRBV29-1

CDR3: CASSFGLAGPGELFF
DNA: TGCGCCAGCAGCTTCGGGCTAGCGGGTCCCGGGGAGCTGTTTTTT
J: TRBJ2-2
size: NA
length: 15
D: TRBD2
V: TRBV4-3

CDR3: CASSPPTVGLTGEQFF
DNA: TGTGCCAGCAGTCCCCCCACAGTGGGGCTTACGGGTGAGCAGTTCTTC
J: TRBJ2-1
size: NA
length: 16
D: NA
V: TRBV27

CDR3: CSAGSRQGARNEQFF
DNA: TGCAGTGCTGGATCTCGACAGGGGGCGAGAAATGAGCAGTTCTTC
J: TRBJ2-1
size: many
length: 15
D: TRBD1
V: TRBV20-1

CDR3: CASSSTGFFGELFF
DNA: TGTGCCAGCAGCTCAACGGGGTTTTTCGGGGAGCTGTTTTTT
J: TRBJ2-2
size: few
length: 14
D: NA
V: TRBV12-3/TRBV12-4

CDR3: CASSLRLDRPSTDTQYF
DNA: TGTGCCAGCAGCCTGCGACTAGACCGACCTAGCACAGATACGCAGTATTTT
J: TRBJ2-3
size: NA
length: 17
D: NA
V: TRBV9

CDR3: CASSQEVPSHEQFF
DNA: TGCGCCAGCAGCCAAGAAGTGCCTTCCCATGAGCAGTTCTTC
J: TRBJ2-1
size: few
length: 14
D: NA
V: TRBV4-3

CDR3: CASSLFTATDTQYF
DNA: TGTGCCAGCAGCTTATTCACAGCCACAGATACGCAGTATTTT
J: TRBJ2-3
size: NA
length: 14
D: NA
V: TRBV7-3

CDR3: CASSYSIPDSYEQYF
DNA: TGTGCCAGCAGTTACTCGATCCCGGACAGCTACGAGCAGTACTTC
J: TRBJ2-7
size: NA
length: 15
D: NA
V: TRBV6-2/TRBV6-3

CDR3: CASSERSGEQETQYF
DNA: TGCGCCAGCAGTGAGAGATCGGGGGAGCAAGAGACCCAGTACTTC
J: TRBJ2-5
size: NA
length: 15
D: NA
V: TRBV10-2

CDR3: CASSDSTSGDYNEQFF
DNA: TGTGCCAGCAGTGACTCAACTAGCGGAGACTACAATGAGCAGTTCTTC
J: TRBJ2-1
size: NA
length: 16
D: TRBD2
V: TRBV6-4

CDR3: CATSDLGHRDPDTQYF
DNA: TGTGCCACCAGTGATTTGGGCCACCGGGACCCAGATACGCAGTATTTT
J: TRBJ2-3
size: few
length: 16
D: NA
V: TRBV24-1

CDR3: CSARALMGAAMNTEAFF
DNA: TGCAGTGCTAGAGCGTTGATGGGGGCAGCTATGAACACTGAAGCTTTCTTT
J: TRBJ1-1
size: NA
length: 17
D: NA
V: TRBV20-1

CDR3: CASSYSTGGPGDTQYF
DNA: TGTGCCAGCAGTTACTCAACAGGGGGCCCGGGGGATACGCAGTATTTT
J: TRBJ2-3
size: few
length: 16
D: TRBD1
V: TRBV6-5

CDR3: CASSEGEAYEQYF
DNA: TGTGCCAGCAGTGAAGGGGAAGCCTACGAGCAGTACTTC
J: TRBJ2-7
size: few
length: 13
D: NA
V: TRBV6-1

CDR3: CSASGGQETEAFF
DNA: TGCAGTGCTAGTGGGGGGCAGGAGACTGAAGCTTTCTTT
J: TRBJ1-1
size: NA
length: 13
D: NA
V: TRBV20-1

CDR3: CAWRTGIISSGANVLTF
DNA: TGTGCCTGGAGGACAGGGATTATAAGCTCTGGGGCCAACGTCCTGACTTTC
J: TRBJ2-6
size: NA
length: 17
D: TRBD1
V: TRBV30

CDR3: CASSYSSGGSLGGGSPETQYF
DNA: TGTGCCAGCAGTTACTCGTCAGGGGGGAGCCTTGGAGGAGGGAGCCCAGAGACCCAGTACTTC
J: TRBJ2-5
size: few
length: 21
D: NA
V: TRBV6-2/TRBV6-3

CDR3: CASSFDPPRTSGRYEQFF
DNA: TGTGCCAGCAGTTTTGACCCACCCCGGACTAGCGGGAGATATGAGCAGTTCTTC
J: TRBJ2-1
size: few
length: 18
D: TRBD2
V: TRBV12-3/TRBV12-4

CDR3: CASSLSTAGGTYNEQFF
DNA: TGTGCCAGCAGCTTAAGCACAGCGGGAGGGACCTACAATGAGCAGTTCTTC
J: TRBJ2-1
size: NA
length: 17
D: TRBD2
V: TRBV7-6

CDR3: CSARDSSGATTYNEQFF
DNA: TGCAGTGCTAGAGATTCTTCTGGGGCCACAACCTACAATGAGCAGTTCTTC
J: TRBJ2-1
size: few
length: 17
D: NA
V: TRBV20-1

CDR3: CASSIYQGPYYNEQFF
DNA: TGTGCCAGTAGTATCTACCAGGGGCCCTATTACAATGAGCAGTTCTTC
J: TRBJ2-1
size: NA
length: 16
D: NA
V: TRBV19

CDR3: CASSQDVLGVNTEAFF
DNA: TGTGCCAGCAGCCAAGACGTCCTAGGGGTGAACACTGAAGCTTTCTTT
J: TRBJ1-1
size: few
length: 16
D: NA
V: TRBV4-2